The rows below give T cell receptor beta chains drawn from one sample of a study of control samples from healthy donors and cancer patients. The method was immunoSEQ multiplex PCR; TCRdb's version includes in-frame clones alone and lacks a portion of them. Counted here are 95,000 to 150,000 clones, approximately 93% occurring once; the ten biggest clones make up approximately 7.8%. Sequencing was carried out using blood. These receptors were obtained from a young woman in good health. The CDR3 runs from the conserved cysteine through the conserved F or W. A D gene is named only where the DNA matches it firmly.

D gene	CDR3 length	V gene	J gene	CDR3 protein	CDR3 DNA
TRBD2	12	TRBV2	TRBJ2-3	CASALAGNTQYF	TGTGCCAGCGCCCTAGCGGGGAATACGCAGTATTTT
NA	14	TRBV28	TRBJ2-1	CASSPPRPRNEQFF	TGTGCCAGCAGTCCCCCCCGTCCCCGCAATGAGCAGTTCTTC
NA	12	TRBV19	TRBJ1-5	CASRMGEQPQHF	TGTGCCAGTAGGATGGGGGAGCAGCCCCAGCATTTT
TRBD2	16	TRBV27	TRBJ2-7	CASSPRLAGGIYEQYF	TGTGCCAGCAGTCCTAGACTAGCGGGGGGAATTTACGAGCAGTACTTC
TRBD1	14	TRBV10-3	TRBJ2-3	CAIRQGVRTDTQYF	TGTGCCATCAGACAGGGGGTACGCACAGATACGCAGTATTTT
NA	14	TRBV7-2	TRBJ1-1	CASSQQWYGTEAFF	TGTGCCAGCAGCCAGCAATGGTATGGAACTGAAGCTTTCTTT
NA	13	TRBV24-1	TRBJ1-4	CATSDSRNEKLFF	TGTGCCACCAGTGATTCCCGAAATGAAAAACTGTTTTTT
NA	14	TRBV4-3	TRBJ2-2	CASSHRESSGELFF	TGCGCCAGCAGCCATAGGGAGTCTTCCGGGGAGCTGTTTTTT
NA	12	TRBV5-6	TRBJ1-2	CASSLKGVAYTF	TGTGCCAGCAGCTTAAAGGGGGTAGCCTACACCTTC
NA	15	TRBV10-3	TRBJ2-7	CATSEGQTTSYEQYF	TGTGCCACCTCGGAGGGGCAGACAACATCCTACGAGCAGTACTTC
TRBD2	15	TRBV18	TRBJ2-3	CASSPGREVTDTQYF	TGTGCCAGCTCACCAGGGCGGGAGGTCACAGATACGCAGTATTTT
NA	14	TRBV28	TRBJ1-1	CASNSGGLGFEAFF	TGTGCCAGCAACTCGGGGGGTTTGGGATTTGAAGCTTTCTTT
NA	13	TRBV3-1/TRBV3-2	TRBJ1-1	CASSQGGNTEAFF	TGTGCCAGCAGCCAGGGGGGGAACACTGAAGCTTTCTTT
NA	14	TRBV5-6	TRBJ1-1	CASSLVGAGGEAFF	TGTGCCAGCAGCTTGGTTGGGGCGGGGGGTGAAGCTTTCTTT
NA	12	TRBV10-3	TRBJ2-2	CASWGNTGELFF	TGTGCCTCTTGGGGTAACACCGGGGAGCTGTTTTTT
TRBD1	14	TRBV7-9	TRBJ2-3	CASRQTGTTDTQYF	TGTGCCAGCAGACAGACAGGGACCACAGATACGCAGTATTTT
TRBD1	16	TRBV4-2	TRBJ1-3	CASSQELRQGGNTIYF	TGTGCCAGCAGCCAAGAATTACGACAGGGCGGAAACACCATATATTTT
NA	14	TRBV6-5	TRBJ2-2	CASSTGPDGGELFF	TGTGCCAGCAGCACAGGACCGGATGGCGGGGAGCTGTTTTTT
NA	17	TRBV19	TRBJ2-5	CASSHTTFRIGQETQYF	TGTGCCAGTAGTCACACCACATTTCGTATCGGACAAGAGACCCAGTACTTC